This TCR beta chain was documented in a study of metastatic and nonmetastatic thyroid tumors. As for the study in general: Blood and tumor or nodule tissue repertoires from malignant and benign thyroid patients were compared. The study, taken as a whole, reports: Versus benign nodules, malignant thyroid tumors reportedly had significantly higher TCR beta diversity, in blood and tumor.

As for this clone: Antigen unknown.

The CDR3 has 15 amino acids. Germline V lookup: CDR1 SGHTA, CDR2 FQGNSA. V was cut by 2 bases and J by 0 bases, with 10 bases left in between. Authors' processing steps: The authors used CDR3 differences across clinicopathological groups to build a distant-metastasis classifier for papillary thyroid cancer. MiXCR was used by TCRdb to re-call the PCR reads. The V and J calls and clone size are TCRdb's, not the authors'. The table shows more than 10,000 clones, with about 22% occurring only once. Treatment of any kind had been given to no patient before thyroid surgery. Input material: blood. The rearrangement links TRBV7-2 to TRBJ1-2, with D unresolved. The sequence derives from a male donor with papillary thyroid cancer or a benign thyroid nodule (not recorded which). Some clones in this sample may be carry-over from other donors' samples. CDR3 in DNA: TGTGCCAGCAGCTTATCGGCAGCTCCTAACTATGGCTACACCTTC. It encodes CASSLSAAPNYGYTF.